The clone carrying this T cell receptor beta chain was seen more than once but under ten times. The sample carries other DNA sequences with the same CDR3. The CDR3 spans 16 residues. J gave up 3 bases and V 0 bases, and 6 bases lay outside the gene matches. Germline V gives CDR1 LGHNA, CDR2 YSLEER. This specimen comes from a study of cytomegalovirus exposure and HLA in healthy donors. The study ran its PCR with 60 Vbeta and 13 Jbeta primers. TCRdb's copy holds only in-frame clones and misses some; the assay was immunoSEQ multiplex PCR. The sample holds about 93,000 clones; 82% are singletons and the top ten take about 3.8%.

This clonotype originated in a man aged 45-65 years in good health and CMV-seronegative. The sequencing sample was made of PBMCs. The genes are TRBV4-3 and TRBJ2-3; 7 nucleotides match TRBD2. CDR3 in DNA: TGCGCCAGCAGCCAAGATTTGGCGGGAGCGACAGATACGCAGTATTTT. Amino acid sequence: CASSQDLAGATDTQYF.